The 3 T cell receptor beta chains presented below share a single source sample, sequenced in a study of post-analysis software for immune sequencing data. Unique-molecular-identifier-tagged TCR beta cDNA libraries were used. TCRdb processed the PCR reads anew with MiXCR; each CDR3 protein has one entry. Of about 540,000 distinct CDR3 sequences in the sample, around 36% were seen once. For these TCRs, the target antigens are not known. Study-level results: There were four or five TRBV segments more frequent in patients than controls, and TRBV5-6, TRBV5-1 and TRBV20-1 were among them.

The material sequenced was blood. All receptors come from a girl aged 2 to 17 with multiple sclerosis.

This clonotype showed up just a few times. The genes are TRBV5-1 and TRBJ1-5; D is undetermined. This CDR3 is built from 13 residues. V was shortened by 5 bases and J by 1 base, with 7 bases between the two germline ends. The V gene's germline CDR1 is SGHRS and CDR2 YFSETQ. In DNA form, the CDR3 reads TGCGCCAGCAGTATAGGAAGCAATCAGCCCCAGCATTTT. This sequence encodes CASSIGSNQPQHF.

The CDR3 reads CSALLGGRVVQPQHF. The CDR3 DNA sequence: TGCAGTGCTCTGCTCGGCGGGAGGGTAGTCCAGCCCCAGCATTTT. The rearrangement joins TRBV20-1 to TRBJ1-5; no reliable D call. The V end lost 5 bases, the J end lost 7 bases, and 21 bases lay between the germline ends. The germline V gene encodes CDR1 DFQATT and CDR2 SNEGSKA (reference sequence). This CDR3 has 15 residues.

This clonotype was counted a few times. J is TRBJ1-6 and V is TRBV7-2; D gene unclear. V lost 1 base and J 7 bases, leaving 8 bases between the germline ends. Germline CDR1 and CDR2: SGHTA and FQGNSA. CDR3 size: 14 residues. Here the CDR3 reads CASSLGSGNSPLHF. The CDR3 coding sequence is TGTGCCAGCAGCTTAGGGTCGGGGAATTCACCCCTCCACTTT.